The rows below give T cell receptor beta chains drawn from one sample of a study of blood T cell repertoires in COVID-19. Profiling relied on immunoSEQ multiplex PCR, and the TCRdb table lists in-frame clones only, not all of them. This table holds about 140,000 clones, around 81% found once. The sequenced sample was peripheral blood. The receptors come from a human donor in a cohort sampled during active COVID-19. Both conserved end residues are part of each CDR3. The D gene is left open where the match is weak. Rows may omit the clone size; those that give it use once, few, many or a size class.

TRBD2	TRBV7-8	TRBJ2-5	NA	TGTGCCAGCAGCTTGCTAGCGGGAGCGGAGACCCAGTACTTC	CASSLLAGAETQYF
NA	TRBV25-1	TRBJ1-1	NA	TGTGCCAGCAGTGCCCCTGTGGGGGCGCGGGTTGGCACTGAAGCTTTCTTT	CASSAPVGARVGTEAFF
TRBD1	TRBV5-1	TRBJ2-7	NA	TGCGCCAGCAGCCCCCAACTAACAGGGGCCTACGAGCAGTACTTC	CASSPQLTGAYEQYF
NA	TRBV7-9	TRBJ1-1	NA	TGTGCCAGCAGCTTAAGTCTATCTCAAGCTTTCTTT	CASSLSLSQAFF
NA	TRBV21-1	TRBJ2-1	few	TGTGCCAGCAGCAATCGGTACAATGAGCAGTTCTTC	CASSNRYNEQFF
NA	TRBV7-3	TRBJ2-1	NA	TGTGCCAGCAGCTTAAACTTCAAGAGGGGGAGTTACAATGAGCAGTTCTTC	CASSLNFKRGSYNEQFF
NA	TRBV5-5	TRBJ2-2	NA	TGTGCCAGTAATCCTAACTCCGGGACAACTGACACCGGGGAGCTGTTTTTT	CASNPNSGTTDTGELFF
TRBD1	TRBV9	TRBJ1-6	NA	TGTGCCAGCAGCGACAGGGGACCCAATTCACCCCTCCACTTT	CASSDRGPNSPLHF
NA	TRBV19	TRBJ2-7	NA	TGTGCCAGTAGCTACTCGGGACACCGGGACTACGAGCAGTACTTC	CASSYSGHRDYEQYF
TRBD1	TRBV27	TRBJ2-7	few	TGTGCCAGCAGTTTATCTGACAGGGTCTACGAGCAGTACTTC	CASSLSDRVYEQYF
NA	TRBV27	TRBJ2-1	few	TGTGCCAGCAGCCCCGTTTACGGGAGTGGAAATGAGCAGTTCTTC	CASSPVYGSGNEQFF
NA	TRBV5-4	TRBJ1-1	few	TGTGCCAGCAGCCATCCAGGGAGGACTGAAGCTTTCTTT	CASSHPGRTEAFF
NA	TRBV7-2	TRBJ2-5	NA	TGTGCCAGCAGCTTAGATGGAGCGGGGACCCAGTACTTC	CASSLDGAGTQYF
NA	TRBV28	TRBJ2-2	NA	TGTGCCAGCAGTTTAAGGGCAGGGTGGACCGGGGAGCTGTTTTTT	CASSLRAGWTGELFF
TRBD2	TRBV9	TRBJ2-7	NA	TGTGCCAGCAGCGCGACGGGACTAGCGGGAGGCTACGAGCAGTACTTC	CASSATGLAGGYEQYF
TRBD2	TRBV2	TRBJ2-7	once	TGTGCCAGCACCCTGGGGACTAGCGGGAACTTCTACGAGCAGTACTTC	CASTLGTSGNFYEQYF
TRBD2	TRBV27	TRBJ2-7	NA	TGTGCCAGCAGTTCCTCGGGACTAGCGGTCTCCTACGAGCAGTACTTC	CASSSSGLAVSYEQYF
TRBD2	TRBV7-3	TRBJ2-2	NA	TGTGCCAGCAGCCCCGGACTAGCGGGAGGAGTGGACACCGGGGAGCTGTTTTTT	CASSPGLAGGVDTGELFF
TRBD2	TRBV27	TRBJ2-3	NA	TGTGCCAGCAGTATTATAGCGGGAGCGGATACGCAGTATTTT	CASSIIAGADTQYF
TRBD2	TRBV7-9	TRBJ2-1	NA	TGTGCCAGCAGCTTAGTCACTAGCGGGAGTGTTGAGCAGTTCTTC	CASSLVTSGSVEQFF
NA	TRBV7-6	TRBJ2-3	NA	TGTGCCAGCAGCTACCTAGCTGGGAATATAGATACGCAGTATTTT	CASSYLAGNIDTQYF
TRBD1	TRBV19	TRBJ2-1	NA	TGTGCCAGTAGCCTAACAGGGGTCTACTACAATGAGCAGTTCTTC	CASSLTGVYYNEQFF
TRBD2	TRBV7-2	TRBJ2-1	few	TGTGCCAGCAGCTCCGGACGAGCGGGAGTAGAGCAGTTCTTC	CASSSGRAGVEQFF
NA	TRBV28	TRBJ1-5	few	TGTGCCAGCAGTTTATGGGGCAGGGGAGGCAATCAGCCCCAGCATTTT	CASSLWGRGGNQPQHF
NA	TRBV6-2/TRBV6-3	TRBJ2-7	NA	TGTGCCAGCAGTTACGACCGGGACACGAGCTCCTACGAGCAGTACTTC	CASSYDRDTSSYEQYF
TRBD1	TRBV28	TRBJ2-6	NA	TGTGCCAGCAGTGTGTCCGGGACAGGGTCTGGGGCCAACGTCCTGACTTTC	CASSVSGTGSGANVLTF
TRBD2	TRBV18	TRBJ2-2	NA	TGTGCCAGCTCACTGAACCCGACTAGCGGGAGTCTCACCGGGGAGCTGTTTTTT	CASSLNPTSGSLTGELFF
NA	TRBV29-1	TRBJ2-6	NA	TGCAGCGTTGTAGGGAGTGGGGCCAACGTCCTGACTTTC	CSVVGSGANVLTF
TRBD1	TRBV29-1	TRBJ2-7	many	TGCAGCGTTGAACACTCTGGACAGGGTTCCTACGAGCAGTACTTC	CSVEHSGQGSYEQYF
TRBD1	TRBV27	TRBJ1-5	NA	TGTGCCAGCAGTTTATACAGGGGAATGGGTCAGCCCCAGCATTTT	CASSLYRGMGQPQHF
NA	TRBV19	TRBJ2-2	NA	TGTGCCAGTAGTATATCTCCCCGGGACACCGGGGAGCTGTTTTTT	CASSISPRDTGELFF
TRBD1	TRBV19	TRBJ2-2	NA	TGTGCCAGTAGTATAGATTCAGGGGGCGCTGGCACCGGGGAGCTGTTTTTT	CASSIDSGGAGTGELFF
NA	TRBV6-2/TRBV6-3	TRBJ1-4	NA	TGTGCCAGCAGTTACTCGAGCTTGCAGGGCGGTAAGAGTGAAAAACTGTTTTTT	CASSYSSLQGGKSEKLFF
TRBD1	TRBV7-2	TRBJ2-7	NA	TGTGCCAGCAGCTTCACCTTCGATGGGACAGGGGGCACCTACGAGCAGTACTTC	CASSFTFDGTGGTYEQYF
TRBD1	TRBV15	TRBJ2-1	NA	TGTGCCACCAGCGGGGACAGGGGTCTCTACAATGAGCAGTTCTTC	CATSGDRGLYNEQFF
TRBD1	TRBV18	TRBJ2-1	NA	TGTGCCAGCTTTGTGGGACAGAACAATGAGCAGTTCTTC	CASFVGQNNEQFF
TRBD1	TRBV7-6	TRBJ2-5	NA	TGTGCCAGCAGCTCCGGGACAGGGGTAACCGGGGCCCAGTACTTC	CASSSGTGVTGAQYF
NA	TRBV15	TRBJ1-5	NA	TGTGCCACCAGCAGAGATCGTCATCAGCCCCAGCATTTT	CATSRDRHQPQHF
TRBD1	TRBV27	TRBJ2-6	few	TGTGCCAGCAGCCCGACAGGGTTGGTCGGTTCGGGGTCTGGGGCCAACGTCCTGACTTTC	CASSPTGLVGSGSGANVLTF
NA	TRBV19	TRBJ1-5	NA	TGTGCCTCTACGAGTCGGACAACCCACCCCAATCAGCCCCAGCATTTT	CASTSRTTHPNQPQHF
TRBD2	TRBV5-1	TRBJ2-3	NA	TGCGCCAGCAGCCCCTTTTTTCTAGGTAGCGGGACCGATACGCAGTATTTT	CASSPFFLGSGTDTQYF
TRBD2	TRBV28	TRBJ2-7	few	TGTGCCAGCAGTTATAGACTAGCCGGCGAGCAGTACTTC	CASSYRLAGEQYF
TRBD2	TRBV3-1/TRBV3-2	TRBJ2-7	NA	TGTGCCAGCAGCCAAAGACAGCGGGAGAACTACGAGCAGTACTTC	CASSQRQRENYEQYF
TRBD1	TRBV11-2	TRBJ2-7	NA	TGTGCCAGCAGCTTTTCGACAGGGGGCGAGCAGTACTTC	CASSFSTGGEQYF